These 8 T cell receptor beta chains were all obtained from the same sample, sequenced in a study of CD8+CD57+ T cells in acquired aplastic anemia. The TCR beta profiling, which covered VDJ combination and CDR3 sequence, was carried out using genomic DNA as the template. In TCRdb, the reads were re-called with MiXCR into one record per CDR3 protein. The sample has 180,000 or so distinct CDR3 sequences; around half are singletons. Source material: sorted CD4+, CD8+, or CD8+CD57+ T cells (not recorded which) from PBMCs. Receptors originate from a human donor in good health.

The V call is TRBV2, the J call TRBJ2-2; D uncertain. CDR1 and CDR2 from the germline V gene are SNHLY and FYNNEI. The V end was cut by 2 bases, the J end by 3 bases, with 19 bases between. CDR3 length: 18 residues. CDR3 coding DNA: TGTGCCAGCAGTGAATGGCGTTCCCCAGCAACGGACACCGGGGAGCTGTTTTTT. Its protein product is CASSEWRSPATDTGELFF.

This clonotype was picked up a small number of times. The gene calls are TRBV25-1 and TRBJ1-6, with 10 bases fitting TRBD1. The CDR3 length is 13 residues. The germline V gene has CDR1 MGHDK and CDR2 SYGVNS. The J segment lost 10 bases and the V segment lost 7 bases, leaving 4 bases of the junction unmatched. DNA for the CDR3: TGTGCCAGCAAGGGACAGGGGTCGTCACCCCTCCACTTT. It yields the protein CASKGQGSSPLHF.

This clonotype was seen just once. The chain joins TRBV9 to TRBJ2-1; maybe TRBD2 (5 bases). The length of the CDR3 is 16 residues. CDR1 SGDLS and CDR2 YYNGEE come from the germline V gene. V lost 4 bases and J lost 4, with 18 bases in between. CDR3 nucleotide sequence: TGTGCCAGCAGCCCTGAGGCGGGTATAGCGTACAATGAGCAGTTCTTC. The encoded protein is CASSPEAGIAYNEQFF.

In the case of this clonotype: The CDR3 end shows no conserved phenylalanine or tryptophan, and so a read error is likely. The chain has TRBV2 and TRBJ1-6; D may be TRBD1 (5 bases). The CDR3 is 12 amino acids. Germline V gene lookup returns CDR1 SNHLY and CDR2 FYNNEI. V lost 6 bases, J lost 10 bases, and 10 bases lay in between. The CDR3 is CASRQGWSPLHS. In DNA, the CDR3 is TGTGCCAGCAGGCAGGGTTGGTCACCCCTCCACTCT.

The table lists this clonotype with many counts. The chain joins TRBV7-9 to TRBJ1-6; the D is unclear. Trimming removed 3 bases at V and 7 bases at J, with 10 bases between. CDR3 size: 14 residues. Germline V CDR1 and CDR2: SEHNR, FQNEAQ (reference sequence). The CDR3 reads CASSFGQANSPLHF. CDR3 DNA sequence: TGTGCCAGCAGCTTCGGTCAGGCCAATTCACCCCTCCACTTT.

This clonotype has at least ten counts. The chain has TRBV24-1 and TRBJ2-5; 10 positions agree with TRBD2. V lost 3 bases, J lost 5 bases, and 14 bases stayed unmatched. There are 18 residues in the CDR3. Germline values: CDR1 KGHDR, CDR2 SFDVKD. Here the CDR3 DNA reads TGTGCCACCAGTGATGAGACAGGGGCTAGCGGGAGCCTTGAGACCCAGTACTTC. This sequence encodes CATSDETGASGSLETQYF.

This chain links TRBV25-1 with TRBJ2-7, with no clear D. Germline V gene lookup returns CDR1 MGHDK and CDR2 SYGVNS. The CDR3 covers 15 residues. Trimming left V 1 base short and J 0 bases short, with 10 bases between. CDR3 DNA sequence: TGTGCCAGCAGTGAATTGGGTATTAACTCCTACGAGCAGTACTTC. Its translation is CASSELGINSYEQYF.

This chain connects TRBV3-1 to TRBJ2-3; perhaps D is TRBD1 or TRBD2 (5 bases each). Germline V lookup: CDR1 LGHDT, CDR2 YNNKEL (reference sequence). Trimming took 0 bases from V and 5 from J, leaving 24 bases between them. This CDR3 region has 19 residues. Here the CDR3 DNA reads TGTGCCAGCAGCCAAGAGGGGCAGACGCCTGGAGGCAGAGGAGATACGCAGTATTTT. This encodes CASSQEGQTPGGRGDTQYF.